These 15 T cell receptor beta chains were sequenced from one sample in a study of CD8+CD57+ T cells in acquired aplastic anemia. Patients included in sequencing had previously demonstrated CD8+CD57+ cell expansion by flow cytometry. For CDR3 and TCR beta VDJ profiling, genomic DNA was the template used. TCRdb re-called the reads through MiXCR, storing one row per CDR3 protein. The top ten hold about 29% of the sample, which has about 120,000 distinct CDR3 sequences, 55% to 70% seen once. The sequenced material came from sorted CD4+, CD8+, or CD8+CD57+ T cells (not recorded which) from PBMCs. The receptors were sampled from a human donor with aplastic anemia.

The chain links TRBV29-1 to TRBJ2-1; D ambiguous. Looked up from germline, CDR1 is SQVTM and CDR2 is ANQGSEA. Trimming took off 8 bases at V and 0 bases at J, with 14 bases between the two ends. The CDR3 sequence is 14 residues long. The CDR3 coding sequence is TGCAGCCTAACCAGGTCCAGCTCCTACAATGAGCAGTTCTTC. It is translated as CSLTRSSSYNEQFF.

In this sample, this clonotype turned up many times. The V gene is TRBV7-2, the J gene TRBJ2-5; a possible D gene is TRBD2 (7 bases). V dropped 0 bases and J dropped 4 bases, with 15 bases sitting between them. Germline loops: CDR1 SGHTA, CDR2 FQGNSA. CDR3 length: 16 residues. CDR3 sequence reads: CASSLALGGRRETQYF. Here the CDR3 DNA reads TGTGCCAGCAGCTTAGCGCTGGGGGGGCGGAGAGAGACCCAGTACTTC.

This clonotype was found many times. This chain links TRBV19 with TRBJ1-5, with 8 nucleotides matching TRBD1. J lost 6 bases, V lost 7 bases, and 8 bases had no gene match. CDR1 is LNHDA and CDR2 is SQIVND in the germline V gene (reference sequence). The CDR3 sequence is 14 residues long. DNA for the CDR3: TGTGCCAGTAACGACAGGGGATTCGGTCAGCCCCAGCATTTT. This translates into CASNDRGFGQPQHF.

This clonotype showed up many times. J is TRBJ1-6 and V is TRBV7-6; tentatively, D is TRBD1 (5 bases). CDR3 length: 15 amino acids. Per the germline V gene, CDR1 is SGHVS and CDR2 is FNYEAQ. Deletions cut 5 bases from V and 0 bases from J, with 8 bases between. The CDR3 DNA is TGTGCCAGCAGCGCGGACATCTCCTATAATTCACCCCTCCACTTT. Its protein product is CASSADISYNSPLHF.

The CDR3 sequence: CASSSPAIYGYTF. CDR3 bases: TGTGCCAGCTCCTCCCCCGCTATCTATGGCTACACCTTC. The chain employs TRBV28 and TRBJ1-2; no clear D gene. CDR3 length: 13 residues. Germline V gene data show CDR1 as MDHEN and CDR2 as SYDVKM. V was shortened by 8 bases and J by 4 bases, with 14 bases between the two germline ends.

This sequence joins TRBV5-1 and TRBJ1-2; 7 bases align to TRBD1. CDR1 and CDR2 from the germline V gene are SGHRS and YFSETQ. The ends lost 7 bases at V and 5 bases at J; junction bases unmatched: 8. This CDR3 contains 13 residues. DNA for the CDR3: TGCGCCAGCGGAGAAACAGGGGATTATGGCTACACCTTC. Its protein is CASGETGDYGYTF. The full variable domain, rest sourced from reference TRBV5-1 and TRBJ1-2, is KAGVTQTPRYLIKTRGQQVTLSCSPISGHRSVSWYQQTPGQGLQFLFEYFSETQRNKGNFPGRFSGRQFSNSRSEMNVSTLELGDSALYLCASGETGDYGYTFGSGTRLTVV.

This rearrangement joins TRBV6-2 or TRBV6-3 to TRBJ1-6; a weak D match, TRBD1 (6 bases). The CDR3 is 18 amino acids. Germline-derived CDR1 and CDR2 are MNHEY and SVGEGT. V was cut by 0 bases and J by 7 bases, with 19 bases left in between. In DNA, the CDR3 is TGTGCCAGCAGTTACTCGATTCCCTCGGCAGGGGCGAATTCACCCCTCCACTTT. Translating gives CASSYSIPSAGANSPLHF.

This clonotype was recorded only once. The rearrangement links TRBV15 to TRBJ1-5; D perhaps matches TRBD1 (5 bases). V lost 7 bases and J lost 0, with 19 bases in between. The CDR3 is 17 residues long. Germline V gives CDR1 LNHNV, CDR2 YYDKDF (reference sequence). This CDR3 reads CATTQASGHYSNQPQHF. The CDR3 DNA follows: TGTGCCACCACCCAGGCAAGCGGACATTATAGCAATCAGCCCCAGCATTTT. Full variable domain (remainder filled in from reference TRBV15 and TRBJ1-5): DAMVIQNPRYQVTQFGKPVTLSCSQTLNHNVMYWYQQKSSQAPKLLFHYYDKDFNNEADTPDNFQSRRPNTSFCFLDIRSPGLGDTAMYLCATTQASGHYSNQPQHFGDGTRLSIL.

The CDR3 DNA sequence: TGTGCCACCAGTGATTTGGGGAGAGGGGCAGATACGCAGTATTTT. The encoded protein is CATSDLGRGADTQYF. This chain links TRBV24-1 with TRBJ2-3, with D tentatively TRBD1 or TRBD2 (5 bases each). Trimming pared 0 bases from V and 4 bases from J, leaving 10 bases between. The CDR3 covers 15 residues. In germline, CDR1 is KGHDR, CDR2 SFDVKD.

As DNA, the CDR3 is TGTGCCACCAGTGGGGCACCTAGGACCCAGTACTTC. As protein: CATSGAPRTQYF. The V call is TRBV24-1, the J call TRBJ2-5; D remains ambiguous. CDR1 KGHDR and CDR2 SFDVKD come from the germline V gene. There are 12 residues in the CDR3. V shed 5 bases and J shed 7 bases, with 10 bases lying between them.

The chain uses TRBV11-1 and TRBJ2-1, with 7 bases that match TRBD1. J lost 0 bases, V lost 2 bases, and 7 bases had no gene match. The CDR3 loop spans 17 amino acids. Germline V gene lookup returns CDR1 SGHAT and CDR2 FQDESV (reference sequence). CDR3 in DNA: TGTGCCAGCAGCTTAAACAGGGGCCCTAGCTCCTACAATGAGCAGTTCTTC. Amino acids: CASSLNRGPSSYNEQFF. Complete variable domain (other parts from reference TRBV11-1 and TRBJ2-1): EAEVAQSPRYKITEKSQAVAFWCDPISGHATLYWYRQILGQGPELLVQFQDESVVDDSQLPKDRFSAERLKGVDSTLKIQPAELGDSAMYLCASSLNRGPSSYNEQFFGPGTRLTVL.

This clonotype has just a few counts. This chain joins TRBV19 and TRBJ2-1, with 11 nucleotides matching TRBD2. Trimming took 3 bases from V and 4 from J; bases not matched to a gene: 5. Per germline, CDR1 LNHDA and CDR2 SQIVND (reference sequence). This CDR3 spans 16 amino acids. CDR3 DNA: TGTGCCAGTAGTATTAAGACTAGCGGGGTTTACAATGAGCAGTTCTTC. It translates to CASSIKTSGVYNEQFF.

CDR3 nucleotides: TGTGCCAGCTCACCACCCCCTAGTGATGAGCAGTTCTTC. It encodes CASSPPPSDEQFF. The V call is TRBV18, the J call TRBJ2-1; D ambiguous. Trimming pared 0 bases from V and 8 bases from J, leaving 8 bases between. The CDR3 consists of 13 residues. Germline-derived CDR1 and CDR2 are KGHSH and LQKENI.

The V call is TRBV2, the J call TRBJ1-2; the match to TRBD1 covers 8 bases. The length of the CDR3 is 14 residues. Germline trimming cut 11 bases from V and 6 bases from J; bases unmatched to any gene: 14. From germline, CDR1 is SNHLY and CDR2 FYNNEI. For the CDR3, the DNA is TGTGCCTCCAAACGAACAGGGGGTGGTCATGGCTACACCTTC. It encodes CASKRTGGGHGYTF. Together with reference TRBV2 and TRBJ1-2, the CDR3 gives the full variable domain: EPEVTQTPSHQVTQMGQEVILRCVPISNHLYFYWYRQILGQKVEFLVSFYNNEISEKSEIFDDQFSVERPDGSNFTLKIRSTKLEDSAMYFCASKRTGGGHGYTFGSGTRLTVV.

The chain uses TRBV25-1 and TRBJ1-6; 11 nucleotides align to TRBD1. CDR1 and CDR2 from the germline V gene are MGHDK and SYGVNS. Losses at the gene ends were 6 bases for V and 13 bases for J; bases not matched to a gene: 11. The CDR3 totals 15 residues. The CDR3 loop is CASSLGDRGISPLHF. CDR3 bases: TGTGCCAGCAGCTTGGGGGACAGGGGGATTTCGCCCCTCCACTTT.